The TCR beta chain described here comes from a study of blood T cell repertoires in COVID-19. On the study more broadly: Both acute and convalescent COVID-19 samples were obtained from the United States, Italy and Spain. T cells, B-cell-depleted T cells, or PBMCs supplied cDNA or gDNA.

V was clipped by 6 bases and J by 6 bases; unmatched bases: 8. The CDR3 length is 15 residues. Germline V lookup: CDR1 KGHSH, CDR2 LQKENI. In the original analysis: Amplification from reference gene primers served as the basis for estimated nucleated cell counts. The assay was immunoSEQ multiplex PCR, and TCRdb's table has in-frame clones only and misses some. That table supplies the V and J calls and clone size; D and trimming were determined from the DNA. The sample lists about 220,000 clones, 84% seen once, with approximately 20% in the top ten. Source material: peripheral blood. J is TRBJ1-5 and V is TRBV18; TRBD1 aligns across 10 bases. The receptor's source is a man aged 30 to 39 with active or convalescent COVID-19. CDR3 sequence: CASSQTGGSIQPQHF. For the CDR3, the DNA is TGTGCCAGCTCGCAGACAGGGGGCTCAATTCAGCCCCAGCATTTT.